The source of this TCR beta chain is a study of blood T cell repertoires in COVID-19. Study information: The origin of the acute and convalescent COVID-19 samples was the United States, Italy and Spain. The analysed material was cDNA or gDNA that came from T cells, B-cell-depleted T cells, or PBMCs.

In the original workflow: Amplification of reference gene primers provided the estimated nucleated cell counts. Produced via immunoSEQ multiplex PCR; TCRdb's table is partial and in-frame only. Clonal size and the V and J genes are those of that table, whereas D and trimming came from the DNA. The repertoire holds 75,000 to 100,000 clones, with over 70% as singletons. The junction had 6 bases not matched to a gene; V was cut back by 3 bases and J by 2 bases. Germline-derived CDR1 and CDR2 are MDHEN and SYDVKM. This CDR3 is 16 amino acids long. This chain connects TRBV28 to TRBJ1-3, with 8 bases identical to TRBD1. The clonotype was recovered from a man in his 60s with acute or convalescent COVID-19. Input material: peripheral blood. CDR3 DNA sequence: TGTGCCAGCAGTTTCATAGACAGGGGAACTGGAAACACCATATATTTT. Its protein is CASSFIDRGTGNTIYF.